This TCR beta chain comes out of a study of early T cells in non-severe SARS-CoV-2 infection. About the study: Unsorted whole blood bulk RNA was sequenced, with unpaired chains.

Study results and limitations: Matching against VDJdb likely underestimated virus-specific expansions, favoring anti-spike CD8.

This clonotype was counted at least ten times. Its antigen is as yet unknown. Each single cDNA molecule received a unique molecular identifier. TCRdb reprocessed the 5' RACE reads with MiXCR, giving one entry per CDR3 protein. The data show 65,000 to 85,000 distinct CDR3 sequences, about 9.1% seen once. V was clipped by 3 bases and J by 13 bases; unmatched bases: 8. Germline CDR1 SGDLS, CDR2 YYNGEE. The CDR3 totals 13 residues. The sequence was collected from an adult who was a healthcare worker with PCR-confirmed SARS-CoV-2 infection or an uninfected control (not recorded which). This specimen was whole blood, taken at baseline. V gene TRBV9 combines with J gene TRBJ2-3; TRBD1 matches at 10 bases. As DNA, the CDR3 is TGTGCCAGCAGCGCAAAAAGGACAGGGGGAGAGTATTTT. It codes for CASSAKRTGGEYF.